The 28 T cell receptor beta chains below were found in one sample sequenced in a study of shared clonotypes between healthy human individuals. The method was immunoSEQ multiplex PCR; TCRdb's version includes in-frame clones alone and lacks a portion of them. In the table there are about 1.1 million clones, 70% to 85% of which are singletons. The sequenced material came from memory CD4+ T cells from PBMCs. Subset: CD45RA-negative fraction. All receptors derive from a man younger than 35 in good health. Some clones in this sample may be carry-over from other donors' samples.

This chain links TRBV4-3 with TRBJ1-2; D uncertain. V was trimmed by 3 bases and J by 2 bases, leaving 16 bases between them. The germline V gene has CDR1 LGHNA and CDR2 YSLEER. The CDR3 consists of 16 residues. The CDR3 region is CASSQVRSSSNYGYTF. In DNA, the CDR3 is TGCGCCAGCAGCCAGGTTAGGTCTAGCTCGAACTATGGCTACACCTTC.

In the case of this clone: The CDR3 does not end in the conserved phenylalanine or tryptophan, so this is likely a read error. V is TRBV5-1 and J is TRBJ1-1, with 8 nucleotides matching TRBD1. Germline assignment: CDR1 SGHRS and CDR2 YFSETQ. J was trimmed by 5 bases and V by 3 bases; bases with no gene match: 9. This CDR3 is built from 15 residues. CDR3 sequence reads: CASSYRTGSSTEAFL. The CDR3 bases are TGCGCCAGCAGCTACCGGACAGGGTCATCGACTGAAGCTTTCCTT.

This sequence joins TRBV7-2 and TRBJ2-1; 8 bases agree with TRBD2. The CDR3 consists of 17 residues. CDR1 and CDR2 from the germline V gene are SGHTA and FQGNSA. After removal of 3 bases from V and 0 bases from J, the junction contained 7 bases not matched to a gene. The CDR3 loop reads CASSFSSSGVSYNEQFF. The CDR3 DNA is TGTGCCAGCAGCTTCTCAAGTAGCGGGGTCTCCTACAATGAGCAGTTCTTC. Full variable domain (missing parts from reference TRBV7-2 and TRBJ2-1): GAGVSQSPSNKVTEKGKDVELRCDPISGHTALYWYRQSLGQGLEFLIYFQGNSAPDKSGLPSDRFSAERTGGSVSTLTIQRTQQEDSAVYLCASSFSSSGVSYNEQFFGPGTRLTVL.

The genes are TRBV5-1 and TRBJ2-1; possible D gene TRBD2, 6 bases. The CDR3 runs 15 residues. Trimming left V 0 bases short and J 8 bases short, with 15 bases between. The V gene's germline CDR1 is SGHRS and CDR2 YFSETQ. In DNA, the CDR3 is TGCGCCAGCAGCTTGGGGGACCCCGAGCGGGATGAGCAGTTCTTC. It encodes CASSLGDPERDEQFF. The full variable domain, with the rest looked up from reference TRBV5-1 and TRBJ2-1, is KAGVTQTPRYLIKTRGQQVTLSCSPISGHRSVSWYQQTPGQGLQFLFEYFSETQRNKGNFPGRFSGRQFSNSRSEMNVSTLELGDSALYLCASSLGDPERDEQFFGPGTRLTVL.

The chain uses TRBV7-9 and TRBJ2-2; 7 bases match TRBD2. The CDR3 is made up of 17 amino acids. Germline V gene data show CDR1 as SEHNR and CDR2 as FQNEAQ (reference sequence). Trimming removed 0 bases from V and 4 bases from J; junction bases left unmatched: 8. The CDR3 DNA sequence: TGTGCCAGCAGCTTAGCTTCTCGACTAGCCCTCACCGGGGAGCTGTTTTTT. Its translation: CASSLASRLALTGELFF.

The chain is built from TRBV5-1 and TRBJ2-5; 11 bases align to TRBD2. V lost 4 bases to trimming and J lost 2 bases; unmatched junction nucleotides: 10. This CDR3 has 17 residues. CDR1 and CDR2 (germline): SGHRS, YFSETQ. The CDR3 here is CASSGGLTSGIQETQYF. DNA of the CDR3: TGCGCCAGCAGCGGGGGTCTGACTAGCGGGATACAAGAGACCCAGTACTTC. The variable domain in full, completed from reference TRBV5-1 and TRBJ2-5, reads KAGVTQTPRYLIKTRGQQVTLSCSPISGHRSVSWYQQTPGQGLQFLFEYFSETQRNKGNFPGRFSGRQFSNSRSEMNVSTLELGDSALYLCASSGGLTSGIQETQYFGPGTRLLVL.

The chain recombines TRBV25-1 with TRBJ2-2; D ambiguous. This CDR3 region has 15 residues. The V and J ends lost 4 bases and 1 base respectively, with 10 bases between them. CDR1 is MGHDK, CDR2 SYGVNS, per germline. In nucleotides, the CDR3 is TGTGCCAGCAGTGGATGTTCGGGGAACACCGGGGAGCTGTTTTTT. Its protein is CASSGCSGNTGELFF.

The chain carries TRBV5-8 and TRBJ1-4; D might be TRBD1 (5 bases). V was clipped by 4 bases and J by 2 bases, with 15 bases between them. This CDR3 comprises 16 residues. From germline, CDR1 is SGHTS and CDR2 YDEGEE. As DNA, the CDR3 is TGTGCCAGCAGCACAGGACCAAGAAAGACTAATGAAAAACTGTTTTTT. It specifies CASSTGPRKTNEKLFF.

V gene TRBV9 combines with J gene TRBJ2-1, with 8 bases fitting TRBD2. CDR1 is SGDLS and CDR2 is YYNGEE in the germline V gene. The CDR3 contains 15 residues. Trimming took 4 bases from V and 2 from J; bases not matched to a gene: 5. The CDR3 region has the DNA TGTGCCAGCAGCCCCCGGGAGGGAGCCTACAATGAGCAGTTCTTC. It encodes CASSPREGAYNEQFF.

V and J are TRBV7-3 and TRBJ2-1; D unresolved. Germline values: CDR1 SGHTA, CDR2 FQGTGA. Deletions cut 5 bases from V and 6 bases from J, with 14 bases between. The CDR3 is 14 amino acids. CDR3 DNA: TGTGCCAGCAGCCAACGGTACTTCGGCAATGAGCAGTTCTTC. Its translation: CASSQRYFGNEQFF.

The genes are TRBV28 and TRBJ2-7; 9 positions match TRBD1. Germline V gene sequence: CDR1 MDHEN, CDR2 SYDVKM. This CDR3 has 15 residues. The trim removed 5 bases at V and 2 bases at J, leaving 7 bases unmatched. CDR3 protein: CASSIRTGGPYEQYF. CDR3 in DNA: TGTGCCAGCAGTATTCGTACAGGGGGCCCCTACGAGCAGTACTTC.

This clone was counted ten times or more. The CDR3 DNA sequence: TGTGCCAGCAGTGAAGATCCAGGGAAGGAAGCTTTCTTT. This gives the protein CASSEDPGKEAFF. The chain couples TRBV2 to TRBJ1-1; possible D gene TRBD1, 5 bases. The CDR3 covers 13 residues. CDR1 is SNHLY, CDR2 FYNNEI, per germline. Between the trimmed V and J ends, which lost 1 base and 8 bases, there was a span of 11 bases.

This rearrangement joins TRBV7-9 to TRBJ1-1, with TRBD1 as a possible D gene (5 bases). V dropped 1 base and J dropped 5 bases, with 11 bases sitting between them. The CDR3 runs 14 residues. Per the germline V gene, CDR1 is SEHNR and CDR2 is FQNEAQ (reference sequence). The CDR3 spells CASSLVGVGTEAFF. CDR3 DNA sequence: TGTGCCAGCAGCTTAGTGGGGGTAGGGACTGAAGCTTTCTTT.

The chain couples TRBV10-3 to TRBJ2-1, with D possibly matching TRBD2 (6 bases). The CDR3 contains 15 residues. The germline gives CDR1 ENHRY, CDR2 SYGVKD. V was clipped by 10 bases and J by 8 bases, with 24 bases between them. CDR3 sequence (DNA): TGTGCCACCATGGACTATCAGACCCCTGGGGATGAGCAGTTCTTC. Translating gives CATMDYQTPGDEQFF.

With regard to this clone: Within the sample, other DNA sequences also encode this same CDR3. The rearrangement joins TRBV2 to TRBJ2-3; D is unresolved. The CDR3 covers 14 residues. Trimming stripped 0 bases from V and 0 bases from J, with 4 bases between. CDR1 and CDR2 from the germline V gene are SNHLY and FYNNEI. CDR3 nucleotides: TGTGCCAGCAGTGAAGCGACTAGCACAGATACGCAGTATTTT. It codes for CASSEATSTDTQYF.

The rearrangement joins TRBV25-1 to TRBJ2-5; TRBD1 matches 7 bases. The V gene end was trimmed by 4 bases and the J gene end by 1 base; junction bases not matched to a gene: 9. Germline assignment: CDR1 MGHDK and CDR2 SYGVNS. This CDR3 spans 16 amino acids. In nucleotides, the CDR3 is TGTGCCAGCAGTGCGACAGGGAAGGGACCCCAAGAGACCCAGTACTTC. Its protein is CASSATGKGPQETQYF. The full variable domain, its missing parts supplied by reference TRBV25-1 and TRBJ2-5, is EADIYQTPRYLVIGTGKKITLECSQTMGHDKMYWYQQDPGMELHLIHYSYGVNSTEKGDLSSESTVSRIRTEHFPLTLESARPSHTSQYLCASSATGKGPQETQYFGPGTRLLVL.

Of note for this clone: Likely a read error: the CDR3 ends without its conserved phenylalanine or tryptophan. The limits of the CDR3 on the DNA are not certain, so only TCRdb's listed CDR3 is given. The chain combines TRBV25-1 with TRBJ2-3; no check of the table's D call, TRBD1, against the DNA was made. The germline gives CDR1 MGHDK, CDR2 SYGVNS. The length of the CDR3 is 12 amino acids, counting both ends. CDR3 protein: CASSVLIPDRVL.

The CDR3 here is CASSATPGNTIYF. The CDR3 coding sequence is TGTGCCAGCAGTGCAACCCCCGGAAACACCATATATTTT. The chain couples TRBV2 to TRBJ1-3; D gene uncertain. Trimming cost V 4 bases and J 4 bases, with 8 bases left between them. Germline V CDR1 and CDR2: SNHLY, FYNNEI. CDR3 length: 13 residues.

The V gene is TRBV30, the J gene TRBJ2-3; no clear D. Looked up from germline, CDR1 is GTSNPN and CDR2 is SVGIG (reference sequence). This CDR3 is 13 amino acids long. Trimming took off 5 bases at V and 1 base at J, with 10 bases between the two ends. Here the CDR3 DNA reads TGTGCCTGGGATCGCATACGCACAGATACGCAGTATTTT. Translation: CAWDRIRTDTQYF.

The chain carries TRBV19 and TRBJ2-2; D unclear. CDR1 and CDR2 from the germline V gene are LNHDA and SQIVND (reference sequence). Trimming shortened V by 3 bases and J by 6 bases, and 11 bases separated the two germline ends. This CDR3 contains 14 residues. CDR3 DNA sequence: TGTGCCAGTAGTATCCATATAACGGCCGGGGAGCTGTTTTTT. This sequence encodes CASSIHITAGELFF.

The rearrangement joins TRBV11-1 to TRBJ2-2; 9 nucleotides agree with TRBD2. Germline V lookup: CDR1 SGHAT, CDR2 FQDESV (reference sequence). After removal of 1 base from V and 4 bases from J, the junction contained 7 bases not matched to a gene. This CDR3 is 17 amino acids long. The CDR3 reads CASSLGNSGRSTGELFF. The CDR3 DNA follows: TGTGCCAGCAGCTTAGGCAATAGCGGGAGAAGCACCGGGGAGCTGTTTTTT.

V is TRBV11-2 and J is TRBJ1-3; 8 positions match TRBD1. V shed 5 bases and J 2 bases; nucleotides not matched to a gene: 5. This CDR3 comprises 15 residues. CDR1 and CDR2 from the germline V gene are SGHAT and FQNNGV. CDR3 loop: CASSGLTGAGNTIYF. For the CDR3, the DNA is TGTGCCAGCAGCGGGTTGACAGGGGCTGGAAACACCATATATTTT.

This chain's CDR3 is CASTTSGSYNEQFF. For the CDR3, the DNA is TGCGCCAGCACAACTAGCGGCTCCTACAATGAGCAGTTCTTC. The chain links TRBV5-1 to TRBJ2-1, with 8 positions matching TRBD2. Germline values: CDR1 SGHRS, CDR2 YFSETQ. V lost 6 bases and J lost 0; bases outside the gene matches: 2. This CDR3 comprises 14 residues.

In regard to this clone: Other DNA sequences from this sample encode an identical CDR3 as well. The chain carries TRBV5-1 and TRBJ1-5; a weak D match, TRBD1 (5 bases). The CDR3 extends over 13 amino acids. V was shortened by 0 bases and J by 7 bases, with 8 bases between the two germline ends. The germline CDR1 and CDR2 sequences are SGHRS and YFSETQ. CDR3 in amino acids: CASSLDGGQPQHF. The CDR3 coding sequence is TGCGCCAGCAGCTTGGATGGGGGACAGCCCCAGCATTTT.

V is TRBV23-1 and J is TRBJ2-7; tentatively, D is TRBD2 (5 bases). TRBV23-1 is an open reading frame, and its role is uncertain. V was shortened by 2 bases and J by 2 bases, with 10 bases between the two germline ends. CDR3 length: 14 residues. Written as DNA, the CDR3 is TGCGCCAGCAGTCAAGGAGGTTCAACCTACGAGCAGTACTTC. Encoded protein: CASSQGGSTYEQYF.

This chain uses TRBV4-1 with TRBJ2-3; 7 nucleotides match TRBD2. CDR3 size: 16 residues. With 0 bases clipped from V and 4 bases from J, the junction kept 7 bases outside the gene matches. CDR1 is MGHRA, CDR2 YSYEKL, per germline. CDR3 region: CASSQDFFAGADTQYF. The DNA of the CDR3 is TGCGCCAGCAGCCAAGATTTTTTCGCGGGAGCAGATACGCAGTATTTT.

CDR3 loop: CASSSGQDTDTQYF. CDR3 DNA sequence: TGTGCCAGCAGCTCCGGACAAGACACAGATACGCAGTATTTT. The chain joins TRBV7-3 to TRBJ2-3, with D possibly being TRBD1 (5 bases). CDR3 length: 14 residues. V lost 4 bases and J 2 bases, leaving 10 bases between the germline ends. CDR1 SGHTA and CDR2 FQGTGA come from the germline V gene.

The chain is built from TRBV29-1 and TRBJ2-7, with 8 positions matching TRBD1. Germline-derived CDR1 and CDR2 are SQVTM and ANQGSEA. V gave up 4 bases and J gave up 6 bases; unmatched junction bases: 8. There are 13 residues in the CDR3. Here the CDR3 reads CSVAQAGGSEQYF. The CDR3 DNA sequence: TGCAGCGTTGCCCAAGCAGGGGGCTCCGAGCAGTACTTC.